Sequencing of this T cell receptor beta chain was carried out in a study of blood T cell repertoires in COVID-19. The repertoire was sequenced with immunoSEQ multiplex PCR; TCRdb's copy has only in-frame clones and lacks some. This table holds roughly 200,000 clones, about 85% found once. This CDR3 is built from 15 residues. Trimming at V came to 0 bases and at J to 5 bases, leaving 5 bases not matched to a gene. The V gene's germline CDR1 is KGHDR and CDR2 SFDVKD. This chain joins TRBV24-1 and TRBJ2-5; TRBD1 agrees at 7 bases. This TCR came from a man in his forties who had recovered from COVID-19. Sequences were obtained from PBMCs or T cells enriched from blood (not recorded which). The CDR3 coding sequence is TGTGCCACCAGTGATTTGAAACAGGGGATTGAGACCCAGTACTTC. It translates to CATSDLKQGIETQYF.